Described below is a single T cell receptor beta chain sequence and its context. Its antigen is unknown. The sample belongs to a study of shared clonotypes between healthy human individuals. Whole-study findings and limits: Naive CD4 clonotypes were shared across a handful of donors at about 5.3%. Naive subsets typically showed greater estimated richness than memory subsets.

Those who donated were healthy HIV-negative adults, with no recent acute infections or vaccinations reported. The authors ran the assay at deep level. The data were produced by immunoSEQ multiplex PCR, yet TCRdb's version contains in-frame clones alone and is incomplete. The sample records fewer than 1.6 million clones, approximately 98.5% being singletons. The CDR3 is made up of 14 amino acids. Germline V CDR1 and CDR2: MNHEY, SMNVEV (reference sequence). The V gene lost 2 bases and the J gene lost 5 bases, with 10 bases spanning the gap. The rearrangement links TRBV27 to TRBJ1-5, with D maybe TRBD1 (5 bases). Sequenced: naive CD4+ T cells sorted from blood. Subset defined: CD45RA+ positively selected. The clonotype originates from a man aged 30 to 39 in good health. The CDR3 loop reads CASSLQAGDQPQHF. The CDR3, as DNA: TGTGCCAGCAGTTTACAGGCGGGGGATCAGCCCCAGCATTTT.